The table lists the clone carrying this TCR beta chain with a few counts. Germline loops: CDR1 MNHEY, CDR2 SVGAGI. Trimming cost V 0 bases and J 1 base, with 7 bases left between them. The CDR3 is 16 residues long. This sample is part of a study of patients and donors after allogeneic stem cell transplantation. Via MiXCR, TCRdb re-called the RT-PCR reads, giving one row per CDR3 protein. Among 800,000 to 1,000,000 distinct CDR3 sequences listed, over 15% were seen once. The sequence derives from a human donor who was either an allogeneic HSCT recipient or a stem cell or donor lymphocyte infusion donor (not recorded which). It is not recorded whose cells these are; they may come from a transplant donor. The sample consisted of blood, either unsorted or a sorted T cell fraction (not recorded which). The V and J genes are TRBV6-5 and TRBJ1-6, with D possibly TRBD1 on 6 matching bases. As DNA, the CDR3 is TGTGCCAGCAGTTACTCGCAGGGGTCCTATAATTCACCCCTCCACTTT. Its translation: CASSYSQGSYNSPLHF.